The T cell receptor (beta chain) under discussion was sequenced for a study of blood T cell repertoires in COVID-19. In the study overall: Samples came from the United States, Italy and Spain, spanning acute and convalescent COVID-19. Sample material is recorded as cDNA or gDNA derived from T cells, B-cell-depleted T cells, or PBMCs.

Study processing details: Reference gene primer amplification yielded estimated nucleated cell counts. Assay used: immunoSEQ multiplex PCR; TCRdb lists only in-frame clones, some missing. V, J and clone size are taken as reported in that table, and D and trimming were inferred from the DNA itself. The top ten hold roughly 19% of the sample, which has tens of thousands of clones, about 80% seen once. Sequencing used peripheral blood. The receptor's source is a human donor in a cohort sampled during active COVID-19.

The DNA for the CDR3 is TGTGCCAGCAGGACTAGCTCTAGCTCCTACGAGCAGTACTTC. It codes for CASRTSSSSYEQYF. The chain is built from TRBV28 and TRBJ2-7; 7 nucleotides match TRBD2. V shed 6 bases, J shed 0 bases, and the junction held 5 bases outside the gene matches. The CDR3 is 14 amino acids. From germline, CDR1 is MDHEN and CDR2 SYDVKM.